The source of this T cell receptor (beta chain) is a study of blood T cells in healthy people across ages. The study drew donors from healthy Caucasian individuals in Russia aged about 6 to 90. Isolated per sample were at least 7 million PBMCs. A minimum of 5 micrograms of total RNA was extracted per sample. There are a few counts of this clonotype. Its antigen is unknown. The junction differs from germline at one of its ends, possibly a read error. The V gene's germline CDR1 is MNHNS and CDR2 SASEGT. The CDR3 covers 16 residues. A second PCR of roughly 6 to 12 cycles used a sample-barcoded 5' primer and a J-beta primer mix. Via MiXCR, TCRdb re-called the 5' RACE reads, giving one row per CDR3 protein. The sample has 1.5 million to 2 million distinct CDR3 sequences, under 30% seen once. Notes on the study in general: Whereas aged donors had fewer naive CD4+ cells, long-lived donors had more of them and higher diversity.

The J gene is TRBJ2-3, the V gene TRBV6-1; D is unresolved. The clonotype originates from a woman aged 30 to 39 in good health. Input material: blood. CDR3 in amino acids: CASSEKWAGGTDTQYF. The DNA for the CDR3 is TGTGCCAGCAGTGAAAAGTGGGCAGGCGGCACGGATACGCAGTATTTT.